Listed here are 23 T cell receptor beta chains from one sample, sequenced in a study of blood T cell repertoires in COVID-19. The data were produced by immunoSEQ multiplex PCR, yet TCRdb's version contains in-frame clones alone and is incomplete. The sample includes 400,000 to 450,000 clones, about 91% seen only once; the top ten take 10% to 15%. Specimen: peripheral blood. The receptors were sampled from a woman aged 45-59 years with COVID-19, enrolled during active disease.

The chain recombines TRBV3-1 (or the pseudogene TRBV3-2) with TRBJ1-5; 10 nucleotides align to TRBD1. This CDR3 comprises 16 residues. V shed 3 bases, J shed 4 bases, and the junction held 6 bases outside the gene matches. CDR1 and CDR2 from the germline V gene are LGHDT and YNNKEL (reference sequence). Here the CDR3 reads CASSHATGGRNQPQHF. The CDR3 region has the DNA TGTGCCAGCAGCCACGCGACAGGGGGCAGGAATCAGCCCCAGCATTTT.

This chain connects TRBV5-1 to TRBJ1-1; 10 bases line up with TRBD1. The CDR3 has 17 residues. From germline, CDR1 is SGHRS and CDR2 YFSETQ. J gave up 0 bases and V 2 bases, and 7 bases lay outside the gene matches. CDR3 DNA sequence: TGCGCCAGCAGCTTACATATAGACAGGGGGCTGAACACTGAAGCTTTCTTT. It yields the protein CASSLHIDRGLNTEAFF.

The chain links TRBV24-1 to TRBJ2-3; D might be TRBD1 (6 bases). Deletions cut 1 base from V and 3 bases from J, with 10 bases between. CDR1 and CDR2 from the germline V gene are KGHDR and SFDVKD. CDR3 length: 15 amino acids. The CDR3 nucleotides read TGTGCCACCAGTGATTTCAGCACAGGGACAGATACGCAGTATTTT. Protein sequence: CATSDFSTGTDTQYF.

The chain joins TRBV30 to TRBJ2-3; 9 bases match TRBD2. V lost 1 base, J lost 5 bases, and 7 bases stayed unmatched. The CDR3 spans 15 residues. Germline V lookup: CDR1 GTSNPN, CDR2 SVGIG (reference sequence). CDR3 sequence (DNA): TGTGCCTGGAGTGGGGGCGGGGGGGTACGAGATACGCAGTATTTT. As protein: CAWSGGGGVRDTQYF.

CDR3 in amino acids: CASTLGSYSNQPQHF. The CDR3 DNA follows: TGTGCCAGCACGTTGGGCAGCTATAGCAATCAGCCCCAGCATTTT. The chain is built from TRBV28 and TRBJ1-5; unclear D gene. The germline CDR1 and CDR2 sequences are MDHEN and SYDVKM. V lost 7 bases and J lost 0, with 13 bases in between. The CDR3 spans 15 residues.

CDR3 loop: CASSGTGETDTQYF. CDR3 coding DNA: TGTGCCAGTAGTGGGACAGGGGAGACAGATACGCAGTATTTT. The gene calls are TRBV19 and TRBJ2-3; 10 nucleotides line up with TRBD1. Looked up from germline, CDR1 is LNHDA and CDR2 is SQIVND (reference sequence). Trimming removed 5 bases from V and 3 bases from J; junction bases left unmatched: 2. The CDR3 contains 14 residues.

The chain combines TRBV3-1 (or the pseudogene TRBV3-2) with TRBJ2-3; 8 positions match TRBD2. Losses at the gene ends were 4 bases for V and 0 bases for J; bases not matched to a gene: 18. Germline V gene sequence: CDR1 LGHDT, CDR2 YNNKEL (reference sequence). The CDR3 is 20 amino acids. The CDR3 coding sequence is TGTGCCAGCAGCCCCTTAACCGGGACTAGTCTTGGGGAAAGCACAGATACGCAGTATTTT. Amino acids: CASSPLTGTSLGESTDTQYF.

J is TRBJ1-2 and V is TRBV9, with 8 bases that match TRBD1. Germline CDR1 is SGDLS and CDR2 is YYNGEE. The CDR3 sequence is 16 residues long. The J segment lost 8 bases and the V segment lost 1 base, leaving 13 bases of the junction unmatched. DNA of the CDR3: TGTGCCAGCAGCGTAACCGGACAGGGCGGCCTTGGGGGCTACACCTTC. Translating gives CASSVTGQGGLGGYTF. Based on the CDR3 plus reference TRBV9 and TRBJ1-2, the full variable domain is DSGVTQTPKHLITATGQRVTLRCSPRSGDLSVYWYQQSLDQGLQFLIQYYNGEERAKGNILERFSAQQFPDLHSELNLSSLELGDSALYFCASSVTGQGGLGGYTFGSGTRLTVV.

The chain joins TRBV5-1 to TRBJ2-7, with a possible D match to TRBD1 (6 bases). Germline CDR1 reads SGHRS; CDR2 reads YFSETQ. CDR3 length: 14 residues. Trimming left V 0 bases short and J 3 bases short, with 10 bases between. The CDR3 loop is CASSLDRELYEQYF. CDR3 bases: TGCGCCAGCAGCTTGGACAGGGAACTCTACGAGCAGTACTTC.

For the CDR3, the DNA is TGTGCCAGCAGTCGACAGGGGGAAGGGACCCAGTACTTC. Translating it yields CASSRQGEGTQYF. The chain employs TRBV28 and TRBJ2-5, with 9 bases identical to TRBD1. The CDR3 loop spans 13 amino acids. Germline V gene data show CDR1 as MDHEN and CDR2 as SYDVKM. Trimming cost V 5 bases and J 7 bases; bases outside gene matches: 5.

V is TRBV3-1 (or the pseudogene TRBV3-2) and J is TRBJ2-7; D possibly corresponds to TRBD1 (6 bases). This CDR3 has 15 amino acids. Germline V lookup: CDR1 LGHDT, CDR2 YNNKEL (reference sequence). V was cut by 1 base and J by 0 bases, with 10 bases left in between. CDR3 amino acids: CASSQAYRASYEQYF. The CDR3 nucleotides are TGTGCCAGCAGCCAAGCGTACAGGGCCTCCTACGAGCAGTACTTC.

The chain uses TRBV7-2 and TRBJ1-1; no reliable D call. The CDR3 length is 13 residues. With 5 bases removed from V and 8 bases from J, the gap between germline ends came to 15 bases. Germline loops: CDR1 SGHTA, CDR2 FQGNSA. CDR3 nucleotides: TGTGCCAGCAGCCTGACGGTCCGCGGGGAAGCTTTCTTT. It is translated as CASSLTVRGEAFF.

The CDR3 DNA is TGTGCCAGCAGCCTGACAGGGATCGGAAACACCATATATTTT. Its protein product is CASSLTGIGNTIYF. The V and J genes are TRBV7-9 and TRBJ1-3; 7 nucleotides match TRBD1. This CDR3 region has 14 residues. V shed 5 bases and J 4 bases; nucleotides not matched to a gene: 5. Germline lookup yields CDR1 SEHNR and CDR2 FQNEAQ (reference sequence).

The chain uses TRBV11-2 and TRBJ2-3, with D possibly TRBD2 on 6 matching bases. CDR1 and CDR2 from the germline V gene are SGHAT and FQNNGV. V shed 5 bases and J shed 6 bases, with 12 bases lying between them. This CDR3 is built from 13 residues. The CDR3 DNA sequence: TGTGCCAGCAGCCCCCCGACTAGGGATACGCAGTATTTT. Its translation is CASSPPTRDTQYF.

This chain connects TRBV2 to TRBJ1-6; D unclear. Germline V lookup: CDR1 SNHLY, CDR2 FYNNEI. V was clipped by 4 bases and J by 7 bases, with 14 bases between them. This CDR3 is built from 15 residues. CDR3 DNA sequence: TGTGCCAGCAGTGGTGGGAGGCCGGCGAATTCACCCCTCCACTTT. It translates to CASSGGRPANSPLHF.

This chain joins TRBV19 and TRBJ1-5; 7 bases fit TRBD1. With V trimmed by 2 bases and J by 5 bases, 6 bases remained unmatched. Germline V gene lookup returns CDR1 LNHDA and CDR2 SQIVND (reference sequence). The CDR3 runs 15 residues. The CDR3 DNA reads as TGTGCCAGTAGTATAAACAGGGGCGACGATCAGCCCCAGCATTTT. Its protein is CASSINRGDDQPQHF.

The CDR3 reads CASREEGPGANVLTF. The CDR3 DNA follows: TGTGCCAGCAGGGAGGAGGGCCCTGGGGCCAACGTCCTGACTTTC. The chain links TRBV27 to TRBJ2-6, with D possibly matching TRBD2 (6 bases). Germline V lookup: CDR1 MNHEY, CDR2 SMNVEV (reference sequence). The CDR3 has 15 residues. The V and J ends lost 6 bases and 2 bases respectively, with 11 bases between them.

The rearrangement links TRBV10-2 to TRBJ1-4; TRBD1 matches 7 bases. The CDR3 contains 17 residues. Germline V gene data show CDR1 as WSHSY and CDR2 as SAAADI. V lost 7 bases, J lost 3 bases, and 14 bases stayed unmatched. The CDR3 region is CASTPGQVRGANEKLFF. Written as DNA, the CDR3 is TGCGCCAGCACCCCCGGACAGGTACGCGGAGCTAATGAAAAACTGTTTTTT.

This chain uses TRBV25-1 with TRBJ2-2; 11 bases map to TRBD1. Germline loops: CDR1 MGHDK, CDR2 SYGVNS. V gave up 5 bases and J gave up 12 bases; unmatched junction bases: 17. The CDR3 runs to 17 residues. CDR3 nucleotides: TGTGCCAGCAGTCAGCCCGGGACAGGGGGGACAGTAAGGAAGCTGTTTTTT. Its translation: CASSQPGTGGTVRKLFF.

The chain combines TRBV28 with TRBJ2-7; D call uncertain. CDR3 length equals 14 residues. Germline CDR1 reads MDHEN; CDR2 reads SYDVKM. V dropped 5 bases and J dropped 0 bases, with 11 bases sitting between them. In nucleotides, the CDR3 is TGTGCCAGCAGTCGCCGCGGCCACTCCTACGAGCAGTACTTC. Residues: CASSRRGHSYEQYF. The variable domain in full, with the rest retrieved from reference TRBV28 and TRBJ2-7, is DVKVTQSSRYLVKRTGEKVFLECVQDMDHENMFWYRQDPGLGLRLIYFSYDVKMKEKGDIPEGYSVSREKKERFSLILESASTNQTSMYLCASSRRGHSYEQYFGPGTRLTVT.

This chain uses TRBV12-3 or TRBV12-4 with TRBJ1-2, with no clear D. The CDR3 spans 13 residues. V was clipped by 3 bases and J by 4 bases, with 9 bases between them. The CDR3 coding sequence is TGTGCCAGCAGTTTTTCCGGGTTCTATGGCTACACCTTC. Protein sequence: CASSFSGFYGYTF.

The chain recombines TRBV6-5 with TRBJ1-6, with D hard to call. V was clipped by 6 bases and J by 5 bases, with 11 bases between them. The CDR3 loop spans 14 amino acids. CDR1 and CDR2 from the germline V gene are MNHEY and SVGAGI. CDR3 sequence: CASRRDADNSPLHF. DNA for the CDR3: TGTGCCAGCAGGAGGGATGCGGATAATTCACCCCTCCACTTT.

This clone was seen more than once but under ten times. The rearrangement links TRBV19 to TRBJ1-5; 8 bases are shared with TRBD1. Germline loops: CDR1 LNHDA, CDR2 SQIVND (reference sequence). V shed 5 bases and J 11 bases; nucleotides not matched to a gene: 8. The CDR3 has 13 amino acids. The CDR3, as DNA: TGTGCCAGTAGTTCTCCCCGGGACAGGACCCAGCATTTT. Protein product: CASSSPRDRTQHF.